Listed here are 13 T cell receptor beta chains from one sample, sequenced in a study of identical twins' blood T cells. Via MiXCR, TCRdb re-called the 5' RACE reads, giving one row per CDR3 protein. The table lists a few hundred thousand distinct CDR3 sequences, roughly 28% of them singletons. Sequencing was performed on PBMCs. These receptors all stem from a woman aged 18-49 years in good health.

This clonotype turned up a few times. The CDR3 does not close with the conserved phenylalanine or tryptophan, likely indicating a read error. The chain employs TRBV27 and TRBJ1-2; the match to TRBD1 covers 8 bases. The J segment lost 4 bases and the V segment lost 6 bases, leaving 7 bases of the junction unmatched. The CDR3 consists of 14 residues. Germline-derived CDR1 and CDR2 are MNHEY and SMNVEV (reference sequence). CDR3 nucleotides: TGTGCCAGCAGACCGGACAGGGTTATCTATGGCTACACCCTC. Protein sequence: CASRPDRVIYGYTL.

For this clonotype: This sequence may be a read error, since a much larger clone differs from it by one base. This is likely a read error, given that the CDR3 carries no conserved phenylalanine or tryptophan at its end. This chain links TRBV12-3 or TRBV12-4 with TRBJ1-1; D unresolved. The ends were cut back, 3 bases at V and 8 bases at J, with 7 bases in the middle. This CDR3 spans 11 amino acids. CDR3 bases: TGTGCCAGCAGTTTGGACGGAGAAGCTTTCTCT. Its protein product is CASSLDGEAFS.

This clonotype was found many times. The junction differs from germline at one of its ends, possibly a read error. The chain links TRBV5-1 to TRBJ2-1; perhaps TRBD1 as D (6 bases). CDR3 length: 15 residues. Germline V lookup: CDR1 SGHRS, CDR2 YFSETQ. CDR3 in DNA: TGTGCCAGTAGTCTCGGACAGAGCTCCTACAATGAGCAGTTCTTC. Encoded protein: CASSLGQSSYNEQFF.

The chain carries TRBV29-1 and TRBJ2-3; D is ambiguous. Germline CDR1 SQVTM, CDR2 ANQGSEA. Trimming removed 4 bases at V and 5 bases at J, with 4 bases between. The CDR3 totals 10 residues. CDR3 coding DNA: TGCAGCGTTGGGGGAGATACGCAGTATTTT. Amino acids: CSVGGDTQYF.

V gene TRBV12-3 or TRBV12-4 combines with J gene TRBJ1-1; no definite D call. CDR3 size: 12 residues. V lost 5 bases and J 11 bases, leaving 15 bases between the germline ends. The CDR3 DNA follows: TGTGCCAGCAGTCCTGAGGGTTTTTTGGCTTTCTTT. This gives the protein CASSPEGFLAFF.

The chain combines TRBV5-1 with TRBJ2-7; D possibly corresponds to TRBD2 (6 bases). The CDR3 has 15 residues. Germline V gene sequence: CDR1 SGHRS, CDR2 YFSETQ. The V end lost 0 bases, the J end lost 7 bases, and 17 bases lay between the germline ends. Here the CDR3 DNA reads TGCGCCAGCAGCTTGGTATTAGCGGATCCTAGGGAGCAGTACTTC. It encodes CASSLVLADPREQYF.

Only a few counts were recorded for this clonotype. V and J are TRBV29-1 and TRBJ1-1; D not certain. V was clipped by 4 bases and J by 0 bases, with 15 bases between them. Germline V gives CDR1 SQVTM, CDR2 ANQGSEA. This CDR3 spans 15 amino acids. The CDR3 sequence is CSVVLHALLNTEAFF. Here the CDR3 DNA reads TGCAGCGTTGTCTTACATGCCCTCTTGAACACTGAAGCTTTCTTT.

This clonotype was picked up many times. The chain employs TRBV9 and TRBJ1-1; D remains unclear. Germline V gene data show CDR1 as SGDLS and CDR2 as YYNGEE. The CDR3 consists of 15 residues. V was cut by 4 bases and J by 0 bases, with 13 bases left in between. Here the CDR3 DNA reads TGTGCCAGCAGCAAATGGACGGACGTGAACACTGAAGCTTTCTTT. Its translation: CASSKWTDVNTEAFF. Looking up the rest from reference TRBV9 and TRBJ1-1 gives the full variable domain: DSGVTQTPKHLITATGQRVTLRCSPRSGDLSVYWYQQSLDQGLQFLIQYYNGEERAKGNILERFSAQQFPDLHSELNLSSLELGDSALYFCASSKWTDVNTEAFFGQGTRLTVV.

The V call is TRBV3-1, the J call TRBJ1-1; 7 nucleotides agree with TRBD1. V lost 4 bases and J lost 4; bases outside the gene matches: 15. CDR3 size: 17 residues. CDR1 is LGHDT and CDR2 is YNNKEL in the germline V gene (reference sequence). In nucleotides, the CDR3 is TGTGCCAGCAGCCCGCCCATTCGGACAGGTTGGACCACTGAAGCTTTCTTT. It codes for CASSPPIRTGWTTEAFF.

There are a few counts of this clonotype. The chain is built from TRBV6-6 and TRBJ2-7; 10 bases align to TRBD1. The J segment lost 0 bases and the V segment lost 5 bases, leaving 7 bases of the junction unmatched. The CDR3 length is 16 residues. The germline CDR1 and CDR2 sequences are MNHNY and SVGAGI (reference sequence). The CDR3 DNA reads TGTGCCAGCAGTCAAACCGGGACAGGGGACTCCTACGAGCAGTACTTC. Protein product: CASSQTGTGDSYEQYF.

The chain joins TRBV7-9 to TRBJ2-2, with a possible D match to TRBD2 (5 bases). The CDR3 is made up of 16 amino acids. Trimming took off 1 base at V and 1 base at J, with 10 bases between the two ends. CDR1 SEHNR and CDR2 FQNEAQ come from the germline V gene (reference sequence). DNA of the CDR3: TGTGCCAGCAGCTTAGTAAGCGGCCTGAACACCGGGGAGCTGTTTTTT. This sequence encodes CASSLVSGLNTGELFF.

The chain joins TRBV6-2 or TRBV6-3 to TRBJ1-5; a possible D gene is TRBD1 (5 bases). Germline values: CDR1 MNHEY, CDR2 SVGEGT. This CDR3 has 15 amino acids. V lost 5 bases and J lost 7, with 18 bases in between. CDR3 DNA sequence: TGTGCCAGCAGTCCCTCAGGGAGGGGCGAACAGCCCCAGCATTTT. As protein: CASSPSGRGEQPQHF.

This clonotype came up a few times. V is TRBV20-1 and J is TRBJ1-2; TRBD1 might be the D (5 bases). Germline lookup yields CDR1 DFQATT and CDR2 SNEGSKA (reference sequence). The CDR3 consists of 12 residues. The germline V and J ends were trimmed by 6 bases and 3 bases, with 11 bases remaining between them. CDR3 loop: CSARAGHYGYTF. The CDR3 region has the DNA TGCAGTGCCAGGGCAGGGCACTATGGCTACACCTTC.